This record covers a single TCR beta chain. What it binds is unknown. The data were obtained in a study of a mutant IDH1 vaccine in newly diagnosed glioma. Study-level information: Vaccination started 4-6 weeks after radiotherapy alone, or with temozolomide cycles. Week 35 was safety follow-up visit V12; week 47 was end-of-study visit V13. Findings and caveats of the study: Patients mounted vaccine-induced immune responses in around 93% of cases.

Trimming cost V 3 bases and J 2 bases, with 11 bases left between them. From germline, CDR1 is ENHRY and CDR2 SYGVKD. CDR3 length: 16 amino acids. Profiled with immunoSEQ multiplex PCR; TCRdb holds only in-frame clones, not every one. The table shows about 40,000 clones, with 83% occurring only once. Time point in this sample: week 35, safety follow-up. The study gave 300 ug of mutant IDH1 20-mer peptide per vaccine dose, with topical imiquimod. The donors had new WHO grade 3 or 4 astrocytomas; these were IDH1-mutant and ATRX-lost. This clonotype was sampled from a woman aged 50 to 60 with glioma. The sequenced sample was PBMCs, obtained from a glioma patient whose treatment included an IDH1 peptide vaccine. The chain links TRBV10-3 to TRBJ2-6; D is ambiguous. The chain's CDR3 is CAISEVMETGANVLTF. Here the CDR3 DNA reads TGTGCCATCAGTGAAGTAATGGAAACTGGGGCCAACGTCCTGACTTTC.